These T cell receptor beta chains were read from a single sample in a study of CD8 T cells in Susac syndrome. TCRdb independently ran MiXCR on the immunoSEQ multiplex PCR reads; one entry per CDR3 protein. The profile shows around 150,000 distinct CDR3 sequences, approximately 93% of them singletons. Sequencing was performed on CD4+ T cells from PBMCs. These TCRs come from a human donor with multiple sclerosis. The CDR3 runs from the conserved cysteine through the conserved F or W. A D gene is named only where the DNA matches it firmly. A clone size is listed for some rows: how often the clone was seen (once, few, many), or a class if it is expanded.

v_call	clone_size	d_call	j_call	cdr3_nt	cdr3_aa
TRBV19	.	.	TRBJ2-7	TGTGCCAGTAGTCCAGGGTCTACCTACGAGCAGTACTTC	CASSPGSTYEQYF
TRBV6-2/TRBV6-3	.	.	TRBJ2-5	TGTGCCAGCAGGGAAGTCGTAGTGGAGACCCAGTACTTC	CASREVVVETQYF
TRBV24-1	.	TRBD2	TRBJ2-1	TGTGCCACCAGTGATACTAGCGGAGTGGGTTCCTACAATGAGCAGTTCTTC	CATSDTSGVGSYNEQFF
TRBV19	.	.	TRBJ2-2	TGTGCCAGTACGGTGGGCGGGAACACCGGGGAGCTGTTTTTT	CASTVGGNTGELFF
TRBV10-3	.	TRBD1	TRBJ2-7	TGTGCCTCCGGGACAGGAACCTACGAGCAGTACTTC	CASGTGTYEQYF
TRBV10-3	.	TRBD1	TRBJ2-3	TGTGCCATCAGTTCCTCCGGGACAGGGCCGTCGGATACGCAGTATTTT	CAISSSGTGPSDTQYF
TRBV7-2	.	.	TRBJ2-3	TGTGCCAGCAGCTTAGCGTTCGCGGGTATGGGGGATACGCAGTATTTT	CASSLAFAGMGDTQYF
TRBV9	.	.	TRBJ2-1	TGTGCCAGCAGTCTGGGTCCGGAAGGGGAGCAGTTCTTC	CASSLGPEGEQFF
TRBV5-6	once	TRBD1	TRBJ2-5	TGTGCCAGCAGCCAGTACAGGGGCGCGAGGGAGACCCAGTACTTC	CASSQYRGARETQYF
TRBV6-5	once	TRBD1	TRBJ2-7	TGTGCCAGCAGTTCCCAGGGGGCACGGGAGCAGTACTTC	CASSSQGAREQYF
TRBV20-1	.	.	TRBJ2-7	TGCAGTGCTAGAGCCCCACTAGGAATCTCCTACGAGCAGTACTTC	CSARAPLGISYEQYF
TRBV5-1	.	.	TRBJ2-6	TGCGCCAGCTTCCGTGGACAGATCGCTGGGGCCAACGTCCTGACTTTC	CASFRGQIAGANVLTF
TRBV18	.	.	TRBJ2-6	TGTGCCAGCTCATCACGACCGCAGGAATACTCTGGGGCCAACGTCCTGACTTTC	CASSSRPQEYSGANVLTF
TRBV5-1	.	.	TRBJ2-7	TGCGCCAGCAGCCCTGTGGCTGGAGACGAGCAGTACTTC	CASSPVAGDEQYF
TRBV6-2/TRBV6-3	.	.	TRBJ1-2	TGTGCCAGCAGTTACCCCCGGGAGCGCTACACCTTC	CASSYPRERYTF
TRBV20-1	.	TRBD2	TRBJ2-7	TGCAGTGCTAGGGTTGGACTAGTTAAGCACGAGCAGTACTTC	CSARVGLVKHEQYF
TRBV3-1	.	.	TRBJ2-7	TGTGCCAGCAGCCACCACAGGGATCTGAACGAGCAGTACTTC	CASSHHRDLNEQYF
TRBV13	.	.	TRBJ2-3	TGTGCCAGCAGCTTCCTTCAGGGGACAGATACGCAGTATTTT	CASSFLQGTDTQYF
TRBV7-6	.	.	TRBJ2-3	TGTGCCAGCAGCCCCCAGCGGACCACAGATACGCAGTATTTT	CASSPQRTTDTQYF
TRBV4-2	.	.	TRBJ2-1	TGTGCCAGCAGCCAAGATCCAGTGTCAAGCGGTGCCTACAATGAGCAGTTCTTC	CASSQDPVSSGAYNEQFF
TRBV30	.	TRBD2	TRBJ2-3	TGTGCCTGGAGTGTAGAGTTACTAGCGGGAGAGGAAGATACGCAGTATTTT	CAWSVELLAGEEDTQYF
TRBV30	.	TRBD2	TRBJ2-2	TGTGCCTGGATTAAGGGTCTAGCGGACACCGGGGAGCTGTTTTTT	CAWIKGLADTGELFF
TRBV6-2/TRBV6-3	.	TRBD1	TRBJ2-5	TGTGCCAGCAGTTACCCACCGGGACAGCCAATTAAAGAGACCCAGTACTTC	CASSYPPGQPIKETQYF
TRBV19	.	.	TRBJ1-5	TGTGCCAGTAGTATAGTCCAGTACAATCAGCCCCAGCATTTT	CASSIVQYNQPQHF
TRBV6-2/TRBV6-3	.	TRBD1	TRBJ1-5	TGTGCCAGCAGTCTAACAGGGGGACAGCCCCAGCATTTT	CASSLTGGQPQHF
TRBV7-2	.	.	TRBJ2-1	TGTGCCAGCAGCCAACGGGACTCCCTCCCGTTCAATGAGCAGTTCTTC	CASSQRDSLPFNEQFF
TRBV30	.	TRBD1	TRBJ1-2	TGTGCCTGGAGTGTCCCCGGGACAGGGATCTATGGCTACACCTTC	CAWSVPGTGIYGYTF
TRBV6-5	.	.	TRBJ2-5	TGTGCCAGCAGTCCCGCCGGGCAGGCGACCCAGTACTTC	CASSPAGQATQYF
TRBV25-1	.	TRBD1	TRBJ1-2	TGTGCCAGCAGAGACAGGGGTCACGCCTATGGCTACACCTTC	CASRDRGHAYGYTF
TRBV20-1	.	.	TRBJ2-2	TGCAGTGCCGACCGGTCCTCGAACACCGGGGAGCTGTTTTTT	CSADRSSNTGELFF
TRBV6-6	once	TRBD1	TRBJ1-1	TGTGCCAGCAGTCAGACAGGGAGAGACACTGAAGCTTTCTTT	CASSQTGRDTEAFF
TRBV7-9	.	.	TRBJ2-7	TGTGCCAGCCTGGATAGCGGATCTTACGAGCAGTACTTC	CASLDSGSYEQYF
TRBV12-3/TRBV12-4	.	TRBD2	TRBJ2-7	TGTGCCAGCAGTTTACTTCAAGCGGGAGAATACGAGCAGTACTTC	CASSLLQAGEYEQYF
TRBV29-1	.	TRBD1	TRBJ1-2	TGCAGCGTTGAAGATCAGGGGGCCTATGGCTACACCTTC	CSVEDQGAYGYTF
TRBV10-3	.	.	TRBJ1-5	TGTGCCATCATGTCGTCTCCTAATCAGCCCCAGCATTTT	CAIMSSPNQPQHF
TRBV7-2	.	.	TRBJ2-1	TGTGCCAGCAGCTTATGGACCCAGGGGGGGTTCTTC	CASSLWTQGGFF
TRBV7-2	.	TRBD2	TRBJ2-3	TGTGCCAGCAGCCAGCGCGCTAGCGGGGCCACAGATACGCAGTATTTT	CASSQRASGATDTQYF
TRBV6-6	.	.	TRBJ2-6	TGTGCCAGCAGTTACAGGGAGTCTGGGGCCAACGTCCTGACTTTC	CASSYRESGANVLTF
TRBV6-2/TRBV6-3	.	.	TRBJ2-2	TGTGCCAGCAGTTACCAGAACACCGGGGAGCTGTTTTTT	CASSYQNTGELFF
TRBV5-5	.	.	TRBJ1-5	TGTGCCAGCAGCTTGCGGACTCAGGATCAGCCCCAGCATTTT	CASSLRTQDQPQHF
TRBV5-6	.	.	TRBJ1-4	TGTGCCAGCAGCTTCCGTGTAAAGGGTGAAAAACTGTTTTTT	CASSFRVKGEKLFF
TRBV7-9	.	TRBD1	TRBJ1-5	TGTGCCAGCAGCTTAGCCGGGACAGGGAATCAGCCCCAGCATTTT	CASSLAGTGNQPQHF
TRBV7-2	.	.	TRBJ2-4	TGTGCCAGCAGCTTAGGAGGTTCAGACATTCAGTACTTC	CASSLGGSDIQYF
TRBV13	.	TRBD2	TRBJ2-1	TGTGCCAGCAGCCCCGGGAGGGCGGACAATAATGAGCAGTTCTTC	CASSPGRADNNEQFF
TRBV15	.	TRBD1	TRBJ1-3	TGTGCCACCAGCAGAAAGACAGGGAGCTCTGGAAACACCATATATTTT	CATSRKTGSSGNTIYF
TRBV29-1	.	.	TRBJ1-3	TGCAGCGTTGGACAATTTGGACAGAGTGGAAACACCATATATTTT	CSVGQFGQSGNTIYF
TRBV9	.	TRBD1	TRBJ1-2	TGTGCCAGCAGCATAGACAGGGGGCATGGCTACACCTTC	CASSIDRGHGYTF
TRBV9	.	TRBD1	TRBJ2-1	TGTGCCAGCAGCGCCCGGGACAGGGGTGCCAATGAGCAGTTCTTC	CASSARDRGANEQFF
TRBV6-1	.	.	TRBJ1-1	TGTGCCAGCACCCCGGACATGACAGGACCTAACACTGAAGCTTTCTTT	CASTPDMTGPNTEAFF
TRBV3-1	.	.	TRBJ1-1	TGTGCCAGCAGCCAAGAACTTGGCTACCGAGGAGCTTTCTTT	CASSQELGYRGAFF